Below are 10 T cell receptor beta chains sequenced from a single sample in a study of shared clonotypes between healthy human individuals. Profiled with immunoSEQ multiplex PCR; TCRdb holds only in-frame clones, not every one. The sample shows fewer than 700,000 clones, about 80% of them seen only once. The sample taken for sequencing was PBMCs. Receptors were obtained from a woman aged 40 to 55 in good health. Some clones in this sample may be carry-over from other donors' samples.

This chain connects TRBV7-2 to TRBJ1-5; weak D call: TRBD1 (5 bases). V lost 0 bases and J 12 bases, leaving 9 bases between the germline ends. The CDR3 has 12 residues. Germline V gene sequence: CDR1 SGHTA, CDR2 FQGNSA. CDR3 protein: CASSLAPGLQHF. CDR3 coding DNA: TGTGCCAGCAGCTTAGCGCCAGGGCTCCAGCATTTT.

The gene calls are TRBV2 and TRBJ2-3; 15 nucleotides agree with TRBD2. The CDR3 totals 16 residues. Germline V lookup: CDR1 SNHLY, CDR2 FYNNEI. J lost 5 bases, V lost 7 bases, and 7 bases had no gene match. CDR3: CASISGLAGGGDTQYF. DNA of the CDR3: TGTGCCAGCATTTCGGGACTAGCGGGAGGAGGAGATACGCAGTATTTT.

V and J are TRBV6-5 and TRBJ2-1; 7 bases map to TRBD1. The germline CDR1 and CDR2 sequences are MNHEY and SVGAGI. The J segment lost 7 bases and the V segment lost 5 bases, leaving 11 bases of the junction unmatched. The CDR3 spans 15 residues. The CDR3 reads CASSTGTVNENEQFF. The CDR3 region has the DNA TGTGCCAGCAGTACAGGGACAGTAAATGAAAATGAGCAGTTCTTC.

The chain couples TRBV4-1 to TRBJ2-7; D unclear. The CDR3 runs 15 residues. Trimming removed 0 bases at V and 3 bases at J, with 12 bases between. Germline CDR1 reads MGHRA; CDR2 reads YSYEKL. This CDR3 reads CASSQDSQWGYEQYF. DNA for the CDR3: TGCGCCAGCAGCCAAGATTCCCAGTGGGGCTACGAGCAGTACTTC.

The table lists this clone with a few counts. The gene calls are TRBV15 and TRBJ1-5; D not resolved. The CDR3 spans 16 residues. Germline CDR1 and CDR2: LNHNV and YYDKDF (reference sequence). V was pared by 1 base and J by 0 bases, with 10 bases between. Written as DNA, the CDR3 is TGTGCCACCAGCAGAGGAAGTCAGGCTAGCAATCAGCCCCAGCATTTT. Its translation: CATSRGSQASNQPQHF.

V usage is TRBV7-3 and J usage is TRBJ2-1; no clear D. V was clipped by 1 base and J by 9 bases, with 10 bases between them. CDR3 length equals 13 residues. Per germline, CDR1 SGHTA and CDR2 FQGTGA. The CDR3 sequence: CASSLNPRGEQFF. The CDR3 DNA reads TGTGCCAGCAGCTTAAACCCCCGCGGTGAGCAGTTCTTC.

This clone was detected only a few times. The CDR3 reads CASSYRLGGSTDTQYF. DNA of the CDR3: TGTGCCAGCAGTTACAGGTTAGGGGGGAGCACAGATACGCAGTATTTT. The chain joins TRBV6-5 to TRBJ2-3, with D possibly being TRBD1 or TRBD2 (6 bases each). In germline, CDR1 is MNHEY, CDR2 SVGAGI. Trimming shortened V by 2 bases and J by 0 bases, and 12 bases separated the two germline ends. CDR3 length equals 16 residues.

This CDR3 reads CASSLELVRSNEQFF. The CDR3 DNA reads as TGCGCCAGCAGCTTGGAACTAGTCCGGTCAAATGAGCAGTTCTTC. The gene calls are TRBV5-1 and TRBJ2-1; weak D call: TRBD2 (5 bases). The CDR3 spans 15 residues. V was trimmed by 0 bases and J by 7 bases, leaving 14 bases between them. Germline V gene data show CDR1 as SGHRS and CDR2 as YFSETQ.

The V call is TRBV27, the J call TRBJ2-7; D is possibly TRBD1 or TRBD2 (5 bases each). Between the trimmed V and J ends, which lost 3 bases and 0 bases, there was a span of 12 bases. There are 15 residues in the CDR3. CDR1 and CDR2 from the germline V gene are MNHEY and SMNVEV (reference sequence). CDR3 coding DNA: TGTGCCAGCAGTTTTCAGGGACGGAGCTCCTACGAGCAGTACTTC. Amino acid sequence: CASSFQGRSSYEQYF.

The rearrangement joins TRBV5-1 to TRBJ1-2, with 10 bases lining up with TRBD1. In germline, CDR1 is SGHRS, CDR2 YFSETQ. Trimming cost V 4 bases and J 0 bases; bases outside gene matches: 6. This CDR3 contains 16 residues. CDR3 loop: CASSRDRGKSNYGYTF. As DNA, the CDR3 is TGCGCCAGCAGCCGGGACAGGGGAAAGTCTAACTATGGCTACACCTTC.